This section outlines one TCR beta chain sequence together with its context. The CDR3 has 14 residues. The germline V gene encodes CDR1 LGHDT and CDR2 YNNKEL (reference sequence). Trimming stripped 2 bases from V and 4 bases from J, with 11 bases between. These data are taken from a study of blood T cells in healthy people across ages. A sample-barcoded 5' primer and a J-beta primer mix were used in a second PCR of about 7 to 12 cycles. TCRdb independently ran MiXCR on the 5' RACE reads; one entry per CDR3 protein. The sample has about 1.4 million distinct CDR3 sequences; 59% are singletons. The chain is built from TRBV3-1 and TRBJ1-2, with D perhaps TRBD1 (6 bases). The sequenced material came from blood. This clonotype was obtained from a man aged 18 to 30 in good health. The CDR3 nucleotides are TGTGCCAGCAGCCAAAACCGGGACACCTATGGCTACACCTTC. This translates into CASSQNRDTYGYTF.